Sequencing of this T cell receptor (beta chain) was carried out in a study of pediatric ulcerative colitis. General study findings and limits: Ulcerative colitis patients shared more blood-rectal clones than controls.

Details on this clone: As yet, its antigen is unknown.

During colonoscopy, one to two rectal pinch biopsies were collected. Clones were sequenced by immunoSEQ multiplex PCR, and TCRdb holds only the in-frame ones, with some missing. This sample has more than 35,000 clones; roughly 73% occur once, and the top ten carry around 0.76%. Between the trimmed V and J ends, which lost 2 bases and 7 bases, there was a span of 9 bases. Germline-derived CDR1 and CDR2 are SGHDT and YYEEEE. This CDR3 is built from 13 residues. The clonotype was recovered from a boy aged 10-17 years with moderate ulcerative colitis. This rearrangement joins TRBV5-6 to TRBJ2-2; tentative D call: TRBD2 (6 bases). The sample consisted of gut tissue. The CDR3 loop is CASSLRGSGELFF. The CDR3 DNA reads TGTGCCAGCAGCTTACGGGGGAGCGGGGAGCTGTTTTTT.